Following are 12 T cell receptor beta chains from one sample sequenced in a study of blood T cell repertoires in COVID-19. Repertoires were generated with immunoSEQ multiplex PCR, while TCRdb's copy carries only in-frame clones and drops some. Among about 150,000 clones listed, around 87% were seen once. The source material was peripheral blood. Source of these receptors: an elderly man with acute or convalescent COVID-19.

This chain connects TRBV19 to TRBJ1-5; 7 bases line up with TRBD1. CDR1 LNHDA and CDR2 SQIVND come from the germline V gene (reference sequence). The CDR3 spans 13 residues. The junction had 6 bases not matched to a gene; V was cut back by 7 bases and J by 6 bases. Here the CDR3 reads CASTQGGGQPQHF. CDR3 nucleotide sequence: TGTGCCAGTACTCAGGGGGGCGGTCAGCCCCAGCATTTT.

J is TRBJ1-4 and V is TRBV2; 8 bases fit TRBD1. With V trimmed by 2 bases and J by 3 bases, 2 bases remained unmatched. The germline V gene encodes CDR1 SNHLY and CDR2 FYNNEI. The CDR3 is 15 residues long. The CDR3: CASSETGQANEKLFF. The DNA of the CDR3 is TGTGCCAGCAGTGAAACGGGACAGGCTAATGAAAAACTGTTTTTT.

The V gene is TRBV9, the J gene TRBJ1-5; D is uncertain. Germline lookup yields CDR1 SGDLS and CDR2 YYNGEE. The CDR3 extends over 15 amino acids. With 0 bases removed from V and 4 bases from J, the gap between germline ends came to 11 bases. CDR3 in DNA: TGTGCCAGCAGCGTAGAAGGCGGAATTAATCAGCCCCAGCATTTT. Translating gives CASSVEGGINQPQHF.

V gene TRBV7-3 combines with J gene TRBJ2-7; D uncertain. The CDR3 length is 9 residues. V dropped 9 bases and J dropped 3 bases, with 3 bases sitting between them. CDR1 and CDR2 (germline): SGHTA, FQGTGA. The CDR3 DNA follows: TGTGCCAGACACTACGAGCAGTACTTC. Translated, it gives CARHYEQYF.

The chain has TRBV28 and TRBJ1-4, with 9 bases lining up with TRBD1. Germline V gives CDR1 MDHEN, CDR2 SYDVKM. V was pared by 3 bases and J by 8 bases, with 7 bases of the junction left unmatched. CDR3 length: 15 residues. The CDR3 region is CASSFPSGTGEKLFF. The CDR3, as DNA: TGTGCCAGCAGTTTCCCGTCCGGGACAGGGGAAAAACTGTTTTTT.

Only one count was recorded for this clone. The chain employs TRBV29-1 and TRBJ2-1; 9 nucleotides align to TRBD2. The CDR3 length is 17 residues. V was pared by 3 bases and J by 0 bases, with 9 bases of the junction left unmatched. Germline assignment: CDR1 SQVTM and CDR2 ANQGSEA. The CDR3 is CSVDRLAGLSSYNEQFF. CDR3 sequence (DNA): TGCAGCGTTGATCGCCTAGCGGGATTAAGCTCCTACAATGAGCAGTTCTTC.

J is TRBJ1-1 and V is TRBV18, with D perhaps TRBD1 (6 bases). CDR1 and CDR2 (germline): KGHSH, LQKENI. CDR3 length: 18 amino acids. Trimming took off 6 bases at V and 3 bases at J, with 26 bases between the two ends. Here the CDR3 DNA reads TGTGCCAGCTCGCCTTTCTTAGGGGGTCAGGGGATTGACACTGAAGCTTTCTTT. It specifies CASSPFLGGQGIDTEAFF. Full variable domain (outside the CDR3, taken from reference TRBV18 and TRBJ1-1): NAGVMQNPRHLVRRRGQEARLRCSPMKGHSHVYWYRQLPEEGLKFMVYLQKENIIDESGMPKERFSAEFPKEGPSILRIQQVVRGDSAAYFCASSPFLGGQGIDTEAFFGQGTRLTVV.

This chain joins TRBV6-5 and TRBJ2-2, with 8 bases lining up with TRBD1. The germline V gene encodes CDR1 MNHEY and CDR2 SVGAGI. Germline trimming cut 6 bases from V and 7 bases from J; bases unmatched to any gene: 10. The length of the CDR3 is 15 residues. The CDR3 nucleotides read TGTGCCAGCAGGATGTCGACAGGGGCGGGCGGGGAGCTGTTTTTT. Amino acids: CASRMSTGAGGELFF.

Written as DNA, the CDR3 is TGTGCCAGCAGCCCCCCGGGACAGGGGTATGAAAAACTGTTTTTT. Translation: CASSPPGQGYEKLFF. The chain couples TRBV28 to TRBJ1-4; 10 positions agree with TRBD1. Germline V gene data show CDR1 as MDHEN and CDR2 as SYDVKM. The CDR3 is made up of 15 amino acids. With V trimmed by 6 bases and J by 6 bases, 7 bases remained unmatched.

The chain has TRBV5-4 and TRBJ2-7, with 7 bases lining up with TRBD1. Germline V CDR1 and CDR2: SGHNT, YYREEE (reference sequence). This CDR3 contains 15 residues. V lost 0 bases, J lost 6 bases, and 9 bases stayed unmatched. CDR3 sequence (DNA): TGTGCCAGCAGCTTGGATAGAAACAGGGGTAGCGAGCAGTACTTC. Translated: CASSLDRNRGSEQYF.

The CDR3 coding sequence is TGTGCCAGTAGTTTGCCGGGACAGGGCTCCGGCTACACCTTC. Its translation: CASSLPGQGSGYTF. The J gene is TRBJ1-2, the V gene TRBV19, with 9 bases fitting TRBD1. The V gene end was trimmed by 5 bases and the J gene end by 8 bases; junction bases not matched to a gene: 9. Looked up from germline, CDR1 is LNHDA and CDR2 is SQIVND (reference sequence). The CDR3 has 14 amino acids.

This sequence joins TRBV28 and TRBJ2-5, with D possibly being TRBD1 (6 bases). Per germline, CDR1 MDHEN and CDR2 SYDVKM. Trimming took off 6 bases at V and 4 bases at J, with 18 bases between the two ends. The CDR3 has 15 amino acids. CDR3 region: CASSFTGRGPETQYF. CDR3 DNA: TGTGCCAGCAGCTTCACCGGCAGGGGCCCAGAGACCCAGTACTTC.